The clone carrying this TCR beta chain is a singleton in its sample. Its antigen is not identified. The data belong to a study of T cell responses to AZD1222 COVID-19 vaccine. Produced via immunoSEQ multiplex PCR; TCRdb's table is partial and in-frame only. The sample shows about 190,000 clones, 80% to 90% of them seen only once. CDR1 and CDR2 (germline): SQVTM, ANQGSEA. This CDR3 comprises 17 residues. Trimming took off 0 bases at V and 0 bases at J, with 17 bases between the two ends. Whole-study findings and limits: Clonal diversity may have been underestimated in mostly white British donors.

The material sequenced was peripheral blood, taken on day 0 of AZD1222 vaccination. The sequence was obtained from an adult in good health. This chain joins TRBV29-1 and TRBJ1-1; D not resolved. The CDR3 region has the DNA TGCAGCGTTGAAGAATCCACCGGACGGCTATTGAACACTGAAGCTTTCTTT. It yields the protein CSVEESTGRLLNTEAFF.